These 30 T cell receptor beta chains share one sample of origin, sequenced in a study of regulatory T cells in long-lasting Graves disease. Time point denoted: persistent/refractory GD, antithyroid drugs over 5 years with positive TRAb. Construction of the TCR library relied on RNA isolated from PBMCs. Through Arm-PCR of CDR3 regions and iRepertoire HTBI primers, TCR beta libraries were built. TCRdb re-derived calls from the multiplex PCR reads in MiXCR, one entry per CDR3 protein. The data contain about 450,000 distinct CDR3 sequences, roughly a quarter of them singletons. The input for sequencing was peripheral blood mononuclear cells (PBMCs), taken when the disease was refractory, from a patient treated with antithyroid drugs. Receptors originate from a female donor with Graves disease.

Details on this clonotype: This likely stems from a read error, as it lies one base from a far larger clone. The V gene is TRBV12-3 or TRBV12-4, the J gene TRBJ1-2, with 7 nucleotides matching TRBD1. The CDR3 totals 15 residues. Trimming removed 6 bases from V and 7 bases from J; junction bases left unmatched: 14. CDR3 DNA sequence: TGTGCCAGCAGAGGGACAGCTCGATTCTCCTGTGGCTACACCTTC. This translates into CASRGTARFSCGYTF.

J is TRBJ2-6 and V is TRBV20-1; tentatively, D is TRBD2 (6 bases). The V gene lost 0 bases and the J gene lost 0 bases, with 15 bases spanning the gap. The CDR3 has 18 amino acids. Per germline, CDR1 DFQATT and CDR2 SNEGSKA (reference sequence). The CDR3 coding sequence is TGCAGTGCTAGAGATCGCCTAGCGAGGGGCTCTGGGGCCAACGTCCTGACTTTC. It codes for CSARDRLARGSGANVLTF.

The chain has TRBV6-5 and TRBJ1-3, with TRBD1 identical over 8 bases. Per germline, CDR1 MNHEY and CDR2 SVGAGI. The CDR3 has 16 amino acids. Germline trimming cut 2 bases from V and 3 bases from J; bases unmatched to any gene: 6. The CDR3 loop is CASSYADRAHGNTIYF. CDR3 DNA: TGTGCCAGCAGTTACGCGGACAGGGCGCATGGAAACACCATATATTTT.

This clonotype occurred many times. The chain employs TRBV2 and TRBJ2-7; 8 bases map to TRBD2. CDR1 SNHLY and CDR2 FYNNEI come from the germline V gene. The CDR3 covers 15 residues. With V trimmed by 4 bases and J by 5 bases, 10 bases remained unmatched. The CDR3 spells CASSVGRGPTHEQYF. CDR3 nucleotides: TGTGCCAGCAGTGTCGGGAGGGGTCCGACCCACGAGCAGTACTTC.

This clonotype was observed a few times. The chain is built from TRBV12-3 or TRBV12-4 and TRBJ2-2; 7 positions agree with TRBD2. V shed 6 bases and J 6 bases; nucleotides not matched to a gene: 4. CDR3 size: 13 residues. In DNA, the CDR3 is TGTGCCAGCAGCCGCGCGGGGGCCGGGGAGCTGTTTTTT. Its protein is CASSRAGAGELFF.

The chain joins TRBV12-3 or TRBV12-4 to TRBJ2-1; no definite D call. Trimming pared 1 base from V and 6 bases from J, leaving 19 bases between. This CDR3 contains 17 residues. For the CDR3, the DNA is TGTGCCAGCAGTTTAGACCGGTCCAGATCTCTTTCCAATGAGCAGTTCTTC. Translated, it gives CASSLDRSRSLSNEQFF.

This chain links TRBV20-1 with TRBJ2-5; no firm D call. The length of the CDR3 is 15 residues. Trimming removed 0 bases at V and 2 bases at J, with 13 bases between. Per the germline V gene, CDR1 is DFQATT and CDR2 is SNEGSKA (reference sequence). The CDR3 DNA sequence: TGCAGTGCTAGAGATCGGCCCCAAAGACAAGAGACCCAGTACTTC. Amino acids: CSARDRPQRQETQYF.

This clonotype was detected ten times or more. V usage is TRBV28 and J usage is TRBJ1-4, with 7 bases aligning to TRBD1. The germline V gene encodes CDR1 MDHEN and CDR2 SYDVKM. This CDR3 is built from 16 residues. Trimming cost V 5 bases and J 8 bases; bases outside gene matches: 14. The CDR3 region is CASSRMIRGNEEKLFF. CDR3 DNA: TGTGCCAGCAGTCGGATGATCAGGGGGAATGAGGAAAAACTGTTTTTT.

The chain combines TRBV24-1 with TRBJ2-1; 11 bases match TRBD2. V shed 3 bases and J 0 bases; nucleotides not matched to a gene: 6. The germline V gene has CDR1 KGHDR and CDR2 SFDVKD. CDR3 length: 18 amino acids. The CDR3 protein is CATSDQGTSGSSYNEQFF. CDR3 nucleotide sequence: TGTGCCACCAGTGATCAAGGGACTAGCGGCAGCTCCTACAATGAGCAGTTCTTC.

This clonotype has a handful of counts. The CDR3 region is CASSPPVEDGELFF. DNA for the CDR3: TGTGCCAGCAGCCCCCCCGTAGAAGACGGGGAGCTGTTTTTT. This sequence joins TRBV13 and TRBJ2-2, with D hard to call. The CDR3 is made up of 14 amino acids. The V and J ends lost 5 bases and 7 bases respectively, with 14 bases between them. Germline lookup yields CDR1 PRHDT and CDR2 FYEKMQ (reference sequence).

This clonotype occurred a few times. The chain carries TRBV11-1 and TRBJ2-5; the D is unclear. In germline, CDR1 is SGHAT, CDR2 FQDESV (reference sequence). This CDR3 spans 14 amino acids. V lost 5 bases and J 7 bases, leaving 17 bases between the germline ends. CDR3 sequence: CASSPIQPLGTQYF. The DNA for the CDR3 is TGTGCCAGCAGCCCGATCCAACCCCTGGGGACCCAGTACTTC. Combining the CDR3 with reference TRBV11-1 and TRBJ2-5 gives the whole variable domain EAEVAQSPRYKITEKSQAVAFWCDPISGHATLYWYRQILGQGPELLVQFQDESVVDDSQLPKDRFSAERLKGVDSTLKIQPAELGDSAMYLCASSPIQPLGTQYFGPGTRLLVL.

On this clonotype itself: It may be a read error: a sequence one base away is much more abundant. This chain uses TRBV2 with TRBJ1-2; 8 positions match TRBD1. J was trimmed by 7 bases and V by 4 bases; bases with no gene match: 8. CDR3 length: 14 residues. Germline-derived CDR1 and CDR2 are SNHLY and FYNNEI. As DNA, the CDR3 is TGTGCCAGCAGTGTCCAGGGGGCGGTCTCTGGCTACACCTTC. It specifies CASSVQGAVSGYTF.

This clonotype was seen a few times. J is TRBJ1-2 and V is TRBV12-3 or TRBV12-4; TRBD1 agrees at 7 bases. The CDR3 spans 15 residues. V lost 6 bases to trimming and J lost 4 bases; unmatched junction nucleotides: 11. The CDR3 DNA reads TGTGCCAGCAGACCCAGGGGGGGGCAGAGCTATGGCTACACCTTC. Translated, it gives CASRPRGGQSYGYTF.

This rearrangement joins TRBV15 to TRBJ2-7, with TRBD1 matching 8 bases. CDR3 length: 14 amino acids. V gave up 3 bases and J gave up 3 bases; unmatched junction bases: 4. Germline V CDR1 and CDR2: LNHNV, YYDKDF (reference sequence). The CDR3 protein is CATSRDRDFYEQYF. As DNA, the CDR3 is TGTGCCACCAGCAGGGACAGGGATTTCTACGAGCAGTACTTC.

This clonotype was seen only once. The chain carries TRBV2 and TRBJ2-7, with a tentative D call TRBD1 (5 bases). CDR3 size: 12 residues. Germline V lookup: CDR1 SNHLY, CDR2 FYNNEI. V dropped 8 bases and J dropped 3 bases, with 11 bases sitting between them. CDR3 in DNA: TGTGCCAGCCGACAGATTCTCTACGAGCAGTACTTC. This sequence encodes CASRQILYEQYF.

The CDR3 nucleotides are TGTGCCAGCAGCCCCTCAAGGCAGGGGACCTACGAGCAGTACTTC. This codes for CASSPSRQGTYEQYF. The rearrangement links TRBV6-1 to TRBJ2-7; maybe TRBD1 (6 bases). V lost 6 bases and J 2 bases, leaving 17 bases between the germline ends. Germline CDR1 and CDR2: MNHNS and SASEGT. This CDR3 contains 15 residues.

This clonotype was counted between two and nine times. CDR3 protein: CAITGGSTYEQYF. The DNA for the CDR3 is TGTGCCATCACGGGAGGGAGTACCTACGAGCAGTACTTC. The V and J genes are TRBV10-3 and TRBJ2-7, with 8 positions matching TRBD2. The CDR3 is 13 amino acids. Germline V gene data show CDR1 as ENHRY and CDR2 as SYGVKD. V trimming: 7 bases; J trimming: 2 bases; junction bases outside the gene matches: 4.

The rearrangement joins TRBV27 to TRBJ1-5, with 7 bases matching TRBD1. Germline values: CDR1 MNHEY, CDR2 SMNVEV (reference sequence). The CDR3 contains 20 residues. J lost 0 bases, V lost 0 bases, and 14 bases had no gene match. CDR3: CASSLSGGFVGTDSNQPQHF. The CDR3 nucleotides read TGTGCCAGCAGTTTATCCGGGGGATTTGTGGGGACAGATAGCAATCAGCCCCAGCATTTT.

The chain's CDR3 is CASSLEHREPKQYF. The DNA of the CDR3 is TGTGCCAGCAGCTTAGAACACCGGGAGCCCAAGCAGTACTTC. J is TRBJ2-7 and V is TRBV7-9; a weak D match, TRBD2 (6 bases). Trimming took 1 base from V and 8 from J, leaving 15 bases between them. Per germline, CDR1 SEHNR and CDR2 FQNEAQ (reference sequence). This CDR3 has 14 residues.

This clonotype has at least ten counts. The V call is TRBV7-2, the J call TRBJ2-5, with TRBD1 matching over 9 bases. V lost 4 bases to trimming and J lost 4 bases; unmatched junction nucleotides: 13. The CDR3 runs to 17 residues. CDR1 and CDR2 (germline): SGHTA, FQGNSA. The CDR3 coding sequence is TGTGCCAGCAGCTCCCGAGGGGACAGGGTTGGGGGAGAGACCCAGTACTTC. This encodes CASSSRGDRVGGETQYF.

Comments on this clonotype: A read error may be the cause here, since a much bigger clone is one base away. V usage is TRBV7-2 and J usage is TRBJ2-7, with a possible D match to TRBD1 (5 bases). Trimming removed 4 bases at V and 2 bases at J, with 9 bases between. CDR3 size: 13 residues. The germline V gene encodes CDR1 SGHTA and CDR2 FQGNSA. The CDR3 protein is CASSSDIAYEQYF. CDR3 DNA sequence: TGTGCCAGCAGCTCGGACATTGCCTACGAGCAGTACTTC.

This clonotype was found a few times. This sequence joins TRBV10-3 and TRBJ1-2; D call uncertain. The germline gives CDR1 ENHRY, CDR2 SYGVKD. Trimming shortened V by 8 bases and J by 8 bases, and 18 bases separated the two germline ends. The CDR3 is made up of 13 amino acids. The CDR3 sequence is CAIQSLGEVGYTF. As DNA, the CDR3 is TGTGCCATCCAATCTCTTGGGGAGGTAGGCTACACCTTC.

This clonotype was observed many times. The chain is built from TRBV29-1 and TRBJ1-2; 10 positions match TRBD1. The CDR3 length is 16 residues. The trim removed 1 base at V and 8 bases at J, leaving 13 bases unmatched. Germline V gene data show CDR1 as SQVTM and CDR2 as ANQGSEA. CDR3 nucleotides: TGCAGCGTTGAAGGGACCAGTGGGACAGGGGTTTCGGGCTACACCTTC. It is translated as CSVEGTSGTGVSGYTF.

This clonotype was found many times. The chain couples TRBV2 to TRBJ2-5; weak D call: TRBD2 (5 bases). This CDR3 region has 14 residues. V was clipped by 4 bases and J by 5 bases, with 14 bases between them. Germline CDR1 and CDR2: SNHLY and FYNNEI. CDR3 amino acids: CASSGEGMAETQYF. In DNA, the CDR3 is TGTGCCAGCAGTGGAGAGGGAATGGCGGAGACCCAGTACTTC.

This clonotype was seen a handful of times. The chain has TRBV4-1 and TRBJ1-2; D not certain. This CDR3 has 14 amino acids. The germline gives CDR1 MGHRA, CDR2 YSYEKL. The V gene lost 1 base and the J gene lost 2 bases, with 8 bases spanning the gap. CDR3 DNA sequence: TGCGCCAGCAGCCAAGTCCCACAGAACTATGGCTACACCTTC. This codes for CASSQVPQNYGYTF.

This clonotype was found a few times. The chain carries TRBV20-1 and TRBJ2-7, with a tentative D call TRBD2 (6 bases). Trimming removed 2 bases at V and 4 bases at J, with 15 bases between. This CDR3 comprises 14 residues. Germline CDR1 is DFQATT and CDR2 is SNEGSKA (reference sequence). CDR3 nucleotide sequence: TGCAGTGCTAGACCCGCCGGGCGGGGATACGAGCAGTACTTC. Amino acids: CSARPAGRGYEQYF.

The genes are TRBV7-9 and TRBJ2-6, with D uncertain. The CDR3 length is 16 residues. Germline CDR1 SEHNR, CDR2 FQNEAQ (reference sequence). V was clipped by 2 bases and J by 0 bases, with 8 bases between them. The CDR3 loop reads CASSLSTASGANVLTF. DNA for the CDR3: TGTGCCAGCAGCTTATCAACAGCCTCTGGGGCCAACGTCCTGACTTTC.

The chain links TRBV6-5 to TRBJ1-5; possibly TRBD1 for D (6 bases). Per germline, CDR1 MNHEY and CDR2 SVGAGI. V was cut by 0 bases and J by 5 bases, with 14 bases left in between. The CDR3 runs to 16 residues. CDR3 sequence: CASSYSRTAAYQPQHF. CDR3 nucleotide sequence: TGTGCCAGCAGTTACTCGAGGACAGCCGCTTATCAGCCCCAGCATTTT.

This clonotype was observed many times. This rearrangement joins TRBV2 to TRBJ1-2; D is possibly TRBD1 (6 bases). This CDR3 has 16 amino acids. V gave up 6 bases and J gave up 7 bases, with 24 bases separating them. Germline values: CDR1 SNHLY, CDR2 FYNNEI. As DNA, the CDR3 is TGTGCCAGCAGATCCACAATTCTATTCGGGGGCAGTGGCTACACCTTC. It specifies CASRSTILFGGSGYTF.

This clonotype was observed a few times. Written as DNA, the CDR3 is TGCAGTGCTAGAAAAGGGGGGAAAAAAAAACTGTTTTTT. Its translation is CSARKGGKKKLFF. V gene TRBV20-1 combines with J gene TRBJ1-4; D might be TRBD1 (6 bases). V was clipped by 2 bases and J by 9 bases, with 13 bases between them. Looked up from germline, CDR1 is DFQATT and CDR2 is SNEGSKA (reference sequence). The length of the CDR3 is 13 residues.